This entry concerns a single T cell receptor (beta chain). These data come from a study of blood T cell repertoires in COVID-19. Trimming pared 6 bases from V and 10 bases from J, leaving 13 bases between. There are 12 residues in the CDR3. Germline V gene lookup returns CDR1 WSHSY and CDR2 SAAADI. Sequencing was performed with immunoSEQ multiplex PCR; in TCRdb, only in-frame clones are kept and a portion is missing. Of around 56,000 clones listed, over 70% are singletons. This clonotype was obtained from a woman in her 50s with active or convalescent COVID-19. V gene TRBV10-2 combines with J gene TRBJ2-1; D gene ambiguous. The sample was peripheral blood. CDR3 nucleotide sequence: TGCGCCAGCAGAATTACGATGCGGGAGCAGTTCTTC. This encodes CASRITMREQFF.